The 3 T cell receptor beta chains reported below all come from one sample, sequenced in a study of cytomegalovirus exposure and HLA in healthy donors. In the PCR, 60 Vbeta and 13 Jbeta primers were used. Clones were sequenced by immunoSEQ multiplex PCR, and TCRdb holds only the in-frame ones, with some missing. The sample carries tens of thousands of clones, over 9.5% recorded once. Sequencing used PBMCs. The receptors originated from a man aged 55 to 70 in good health and CMV-seropositive.

This clone showed up just a few times. The chain carries TRBV5-1 and TRBJ2-2; tentatively, D is TRBD1 (5 bases). V shed 3 bases and J shed 3 bases, with 9 bases lying between them. Germline V gene data show CDR1 as SGHRS and CDR2 as YFSETQ. The CDR3 has 14 amino acids. CDR3 in amino acids: CASSSGHDTGELFF. The CDR3 DNA reads TGCGCCAGCAGCTCCGGACACGACACCGGGGAGCTGTTTTTT.

The chain joins TRBV7-8 to TRBJ2-7; D is unresolved. Germline V lookup: CDR1 SGHVS, CDR2 FQNEAQ. V lost 10 bases, J lost 2 bases, and 12 bases lay in between. This CDR3 has 12 residues. CDR3 region: CATSRIAYEQYF. The CDR3 bases are TGTGCCACTTCCAGGATTGCCTACGAGCAGTACTTC.

The genes are TRBV5-1 and TRBJ1-4, with 10 nucleotides matching TRBD1. The CDR3 consists of 14 residues. Germline CDR1 is SGHRS and CDR2 is YFSETQ. V trimming: 4 bases; J trimming: 7 bases; junction bases outside the gene matches: 4. This CDR3 reads CASSVGTGAEKLFF. DNA for the CDR3: TGCGCCAGCAGCGTTGGGACAGGGGCTGAAAAACTGTTTTTT.